These 28 T cell receptor beta chains came from one sample sequenced in a study of T cells in Graves' hyperthyroidism and ophthalmopathy. The investigators amplified TCR beta CDR3 regions from RNA transcripts. The HTBI primer set was used in a first-round RT-PCR of the TCR CDR3. TCRdb reprocessed the multiplex PCR reads with MiXCR, giving one entry per CDR3 protein. The repertoire holds over 350,000 distinct CDR3 sequences, with approximately 15% as singletons. Sequenced sample: blood. The source of these receptors is a man younger than 35 with Graves' ophthalmopathy.

The chain links TRBV6-2 or TRBV6-3 to TRBJ2-7, with D unresolved. The CDR3 extends over 14 amino acids. V lost 4 bases and J 6 bases, leaving 16 bases between the germline ends. In germline, CDR1 is MNHEY, CDR2 SVGEGT. DNA for the CDR3: TGTGCCAGCAGTTCCCAGTTGCGGTTCCTCGAGCAGTACTTC. Protein product: CASSSQLRFLEQYF.

This sequence joins TRBV4-1 and TRBJ1-4; the D gene is possibly TRBD1 (6 bases). CDR1 and CDR2 (germline): MGHRA, YSYEKL. The CDR3 consists of 13 residues. Between the trimmed V and J ends, which lost 0 bases and 15 bases, there was a span of 14 bases. The chain's CDR3 is CASSQEKRDKLFF. Written as DNA, the CDR3 is TGCGCCAGCAGCCAAGAAAAGAGGGACAAATTGTTTTTT.

This clonotype was seen many times. The chain links TRBV6-1 to TRBJ1-1, with TRBD1 identical over 9 bases. The CDR3 is 14 amino acids. With V trimmed by 4 bases and J by 7 bases, 7 bases remained unmatched. Germline-derived CDR1 and CDR2 are MNHNS and SASEGT. The CDR3 DNA reads as TGTGCCAGCAGTGGGGGACAGGGTCCCAGTGAAGCTTTCTTT. This gives the protein CASSGGQGPSEAFF.

This clonotype was detected ten times or more. The chain employs TRBV6-1 and TRBJ2-1; TRBD2 aligns across 8 bases. This CDR3 region has 16 residues. V was clipped by 5 bases and J by 8 bases; unmatched bases: 14. Germline CDR1 is MNHNS and CDR2 is SASEGT. The CDR3 nucleotides are TGTGCCAGCAGTCCTAGCGGGCGGGGGTCTGCCGATGAGCAGTTCTTC. Translating gives CASSPSGRGSADEQFF.

Ten or more counts support this clonotype. The V and J genes are TRBV7-8 and TRBJ2-5, with TRBD2 matching over 8 bases. Looked up from germline, CDR1 is SGHVS and CDR2 is FQNEAQ. Unmatched junction bases numbered 11, after V lost 3 bases and J lost 5 bases. The CDR3 covers 16 residues. The CDR3: CASSFTPGGAFETQYF. CDR3 nucleotide sequence: TGTGCCAGCAGCTTTACCCCGGGGGGGGCATTCGAGACCCAGTACTTC.

This sequence joins TRBV6-5 and TRBJ1-2, with 8 bases identical to TRBD1. The CDR3 consists of 13 residues. Trimming at V came to 2 bases and at J to 8 bases, leaving 4 bases not matched to a gene. Germline-derived CDR1 and CDR2 are MNHEY and SVGAGI. CDR3: CASSYQGAMGYTF. DNA of the CDR3: TGTGCCAGCAGTTACCAGGGGGCGATGGGCTACACCTTC.

This clonotype was observed a few times. The J gene is TRBJ2-6, the V gene TRBV30, with TRBD1 matching over 8 bases. The CDR3 runs 17 residues. The J segment lost 0 bases and the V segment lost 1 base, leaving 5 bases of the junction unmatched. Germline CDR1 reads GTSNPN; CDR2 reads SVGIG (reference sequence). The CDR3 DNA sequence: TGTGCCTGGAGTGGGGACAGGAGGTTCTCTGGGGCCAACGTCCTGACTTTC. Translation gives CAWSGDRRFSGANVLTF.

This clonotype came up many times. The J gene is TRBJ1-5, the V gene TRBV6-1; 9 bases line up with TRBD1. V shed 5 bases and J 7 bases; nucleotides not matched to a gene: 9. Looked up from germline, CDR1 is MNHNS and CDR2 is SASEGT. CDR3 length: 15 amino acids. CDR3 sequence reads: CASSWSRTGAQPQHF. In DNA, the CDR3 is TGTGCCAGCAGTTGGTCCCGGACAGGGGCACAGCCCCAGCATTTT.

V and J are TRBV6-5 and TRBJ2-5; D tentatively fits TRBD1 or TRBD2 (5 bases each). The CDR3 runs 14 residues. V shed 4 bases and J shed 4 bases, with 13 bases lying between them. Per the germline V gene, CDR1 is MNHEY and CDR2 is SVGAGI. The CDR3 nucleotides read TGTGCCAGCAGTTTTACGGGGCCAGGAGAGACCCAGTACTTC. Translation gives CASSFTGPGETQYF.

This clonotype was seen repeatedly, ten times or more. The chain has TRBV7-9 and TRBJ2-7; possibly TRBD1 for D (6 bases). The ends were cut back, 3 bases at V and 6 bases at J, with 12 bases in the middle. The CDR3 contains 13 residues. The germline V gene encodes CDR1 SEHNR and CDR2 FQNEAQ (reference sequence). In DNA form, the CDR3 reads TGTGCCAGCAGCTTCCAGGGGAGAGGCGAGCAGTACTTC. Protein sequence: CASSFQGRGEQYF.

This clonotype was recorded at least ten times. This chain links TRBV12-5 with TRBJ1-5; TRBD1 matches at 9 bases. CDR3 length equals 14 residues. Germline V gene lookup returns CDR1 LGHNT and CDR2 FRNRAP. J was trimmed by 6 bases and V by 6 bases; bases with no gene match: 6. CDR3 residues: CASGRTGGGQPQHF. The DNA for the CDR3 is TGTGCTAGTGGAAGAACAGGGGGCGGTCAGCCCCAGCATTTT.

This clonotype was recorded many times. V gene TRBV2 combines with J gene TRBJ2-7, with no clear D. This CDR3 region has 13 residues. Trimming removed 5 bases from V and 1 base from J, with 9 bases in between. Germline loops: CDR1 SNHLY, CDR2 FYNNEI. In DNA form, the CDR3 reads TGTGCCAGCAGTTGGAGCCCATCCTACGAGCAGTACTTC. As protein: CASSWSPSYEQYF.

This clonotype showed up many times. CDR3 nucleotides: TGTGCCAGTAGTAGGGGACTAGGAGCCACTGAAGCTTTCTTT. It specifies CASSRGLGATEAFF. The chain has TRBV19 and TRBJ1-1; possibly TRBD1 for D (5 bases). CDR1 and CDR2 from the germline V gene are LNHDA and SQIVND (reference sequence). V was trimmed by 4 bases and J by 4 bases, leaving 13 bases between them. CDR3 length equals 14 residues.

This chain joins TRBV4-1 and TRBJ2-3, with TRBD2 matching 11 bases. The junction had 11 bases not matched to a gene; V was cut back by 1 base and J by 5 bases. This CDR3 is built from 18 residues. Germline V gene data show CDR1 as MGHRA and CDR2 as YSYEKL. CDR3 sequence (DNA): TGCGCCAGCAGCCAAGTTCGGCTAGCGGGGGGCCAGGGAGATACGCAGTATTTT. It specifies CASSQVRLAGGQGDTQYF.

This clonotype was seen repeatedly, ten times or more. The gene calls are TRBV7-8 and TRBJ2-7; 10 bases map to TRBD2. Per the germline V gene, CDR1 is SGHVS and CDR2 is FQNEAQ. V was pared by 0 bases and J by 3 bases, with 8 bases of the junction left unmatched. CDR3 length: 17 amino acids. CDR3 coding DNA: TGTGCCAGCAGCTTAGCGGCCCCGGGACTAGCGTACTACGAGCAGTACTTC. Translation: CASSLAAPGLAYYEQYF.

This clonotype was observed at least ten times. The junction shows a germline mismatch at one end, possibly a read error. This rearrangement joins TRBV6-1 to TRBJ1-2, with D unclear. This CDR3 is built from 14 residues. The germline gives CDR1 MNHNS, CDR2 SASEGT. CDR3 DNA: TGTGCCAGCAGTGAAGGGTGGGCCGTCTATGGCTGCACCTTC. Encoded protein: CASSEGWAVYGCTF.

This clonotype was observed at least ten times. CDR3 bases: TGTGCCAGCAGCGTCAGTAGCGGGGGGAATGAGCAGTTCTTC. Translated: CASSVSSGGNEQFF. The chain is built from TRBV9 and TRBJ2-1, with 10 bases lining up with TRBD2. The J segment lost 7 bases and the V segment lost 2 bases, leaving 3 bases of the junction unmatched. CDR3 length equals 14 residues. From germline, CDR1 is SGDLS and CDR2 YYNGEE.

This sequence joins TRBV4-2 and TRBJ2-7; D may be TRBD1 or TRBD2 (6 bases each). The CDR3 spans 17 residues. CDR1 and CDR2 (germline): LGHNA, YNFKEQ. Between the trimmed V and J ends, which lost 3 bases and 2 bases, there was a span of 20 bases. The CDR3 here is CASSQGWHWGAAYEQYF. CDR3 DNA: TGTGCCAGCAGCCAGGGTTGGCACTGGGGGGCGGCCTACGAGCAGTACTTC.

This clonotype was recorded at least ten times. The V and J genes are TRBV5-8 and TRBJ2-5, with D possibly being TRBD1 or TRBD2 (5 bases each). This CDR3 contains 14 residues. Between the trimmed V and J ends, which lost 4 bases and 5 bases, there was a span of 15 bases. Germline CDR1 reads SGHTS; CDR2 reads YDEGEE. The CDR3 sequence: CASSPGTDGETQYF. The DNA for the CDR3 is TGTGCCAGCAGCCCCGGGACGGACGGGGAGACCCAGTACTTC.

The J gene is TRBJ2-5, the V gene TRBV5-1; D uncertain. Trimming left V 1 base short and J 3 bases short, with 7 bases between. Germline CDR1 SGHRS, CDR2 YFSETQ. The CDR3 runs 13 residues. In DNA form, the CDR3 reads TGCGCCAGCAGCTTGCCAGAGAAAGAGACCCAGTACTTC. Protein sequence: CASSLPEKETQYF.

The rearrangement links TRBV19 to TRBJ1-1, with a possible D match to TRBD1 (6 bases). V was pared by 5 bases and J by 6 bases, with 16 bases between. This CDR3 is 14 amino acids long. Germline-derived CDR1 and CDR2 are LNHDA and SQIVND (reference sequence). The CDR3 loop reads CASSLGHRSPEAFF. The CDR3 nucleotides are TGTGCCAGTAGTCTGGGACACCGTTCACCTGAAGCTTTCTTT.

This clonotype has at least ten counts. The chain employs TRBV13 and TRBJ2-1; tentatively, D is TRBD2 (6 bases). CDR1 PRHDT and CDR2 FYEKMQ come from the germline V gene (reference sequence). There are 12 residues in the CDR3. V was cut by 5 bases and J by 12 bases, with 14 bases left in between. CDR3 bases: TGTGCCAGCAGCCTCAGACTAGACTCGCAGTTCTTC. Protein sequence: CASSLRLDSQFF.

This clonotype appeared many times. The chain links TRBV12-3 or TRBV12-4 to TRBJ2-1, with no clear D. Trimming took off 2 bases at V and 7 bases at J, with 6 bases between the two ends. The CDR3 extends over 12 amino acids. CDR3 in DNA: TGTGCCAGCAGTTTACCCCCGAATGAGCAGTTCTTC. Translated, it gives CASSLPPNEQFF.

Many counts were recorded for this clonotype. V and J are TRBV30 and TRBJ2-5; D is uncertain. Trimming took 2 bases from V and 5 from J, leaving 6 bases between them. Germline-derived CDR1 and CDR2 are GTSNPN and SVGIG (reference sequence). This CDR3 is built from 11 residues. CDR3 bases: TGTGCCTGGAGTCCCTCGGAGACCCAGTACTTC. Amino acids: CAWSPSETQYF.

This clonotype was counted ten times or more. The V gene is TRBV10-3, the J gene TRBJ2-7; either TRBD1 or TRBD2 may fit D (5 bases each). The V gene lost 5 bases and the J gene lost 0 bases, with 20 bases spanning the gap. CDR1 and CDR2 from the germline V gene are ENHRY and SYGVKD. The CDR3 length is 17 residues. The CDR3 loop is CAISTTGAPRDSYEQYF. The CDR3 DNA follows: TGTGCCATCAGTACCACCGGGGCCCCGAGGGACTCCTACGAGCAGTACTTC.

This clonotype was seen ten or more times. This chain links TRBV11-3 with TRBJ2-7; 10 nucleotides line up with TRBD2. This CDR3 region has 14 residues. Germline lookup yields CDR1 SGHNT and CDR2 YENEEA. V was pared by 7 bases and J by 4 bases, with 7 bases of the junction left unmatched. In DNA, the CDR3 is TGTGCCAGCACGCAACTAGCGGGGAAATACGAGCAGTACTTC. Translated: CASTQLAGKYEQYF. The full variable domain, its missing parts supplied by reference TRBV11-3 and TRBJ2-7, is EAGVVQSPRYKIIEKKQPVAFWCNPISGHNTLYWYLQNLGQGPELLIRYENEEAVDDSQLPKDRFSAERLKGVDSTLKIQPAELGDSAVYLCASTQLAGKYEQYFGPGTRLTVT.

This clonotype was found many times. The J gene is TRBJ2-5, the V gene TRBV2; 9 positions match TRBD2. The germline V gene has CDR1 SNHLY and CDR2 FYNNEI. The length of the CDR3 is 15 residues. Trimming at V came to 7 bases and at J to 4 bases, leaving 10 bases not matched to a gene. The CDR3, as DNA: TGTGCCAGCAATCAAGGGAGCGGGGGGCCAGAGACCCAGTACTTC. This gives the protein CASNQGSGGPETQYF.

In the case of this clonotype: Being one base from a much bigger clone, this may be a read error. V usage is TRBV12-3 or TRBV12-4 and J usage is TRBJ1-2, with D maybe TRBD1 (5 bases). The CDR3 is 12 residues long. With 6 bases removed from V and 7 bases from J, the gap between germline ends came to 12 bases. CDR3 region: CASRGRRSGYTF. The CDR3 DNA is TGTGCCAGCAGGGGGCGCCGGAGTGGCTACACCTTC.